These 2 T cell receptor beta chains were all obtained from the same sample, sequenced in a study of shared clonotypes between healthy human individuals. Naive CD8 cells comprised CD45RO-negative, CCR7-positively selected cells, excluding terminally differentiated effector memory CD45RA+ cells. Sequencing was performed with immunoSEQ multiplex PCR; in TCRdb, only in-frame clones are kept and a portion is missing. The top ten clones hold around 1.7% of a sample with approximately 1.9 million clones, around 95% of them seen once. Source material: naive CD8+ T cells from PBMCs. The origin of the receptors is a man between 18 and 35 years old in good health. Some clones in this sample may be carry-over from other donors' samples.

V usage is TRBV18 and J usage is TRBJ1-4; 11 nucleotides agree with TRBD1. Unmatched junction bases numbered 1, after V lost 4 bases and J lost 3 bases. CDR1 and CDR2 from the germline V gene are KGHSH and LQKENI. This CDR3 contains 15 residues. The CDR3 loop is CASSRDRGANEKLFF. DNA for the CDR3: TGTGCCAGCTCACGGGACAGGGGGGCTAATGAAAAACTGTTTTTT.

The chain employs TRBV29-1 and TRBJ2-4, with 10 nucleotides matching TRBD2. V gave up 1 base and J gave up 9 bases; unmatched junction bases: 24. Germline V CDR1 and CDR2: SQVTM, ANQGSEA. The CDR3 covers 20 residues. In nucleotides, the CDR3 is TGCAGCGTTGAAGGGGCTCTGGGACTAGCGCCCGGGGAAGGTAAGGGCATTCAGTACTTC. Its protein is CSVEGALGLAPGEGKGIQYF.